Below, 3 T cell receptor beta chains from the same sample are listed, as sequenced in a study of shared clonotypes between healthy human individuals. CD8 cells classed as naive were CD45RO-negative and positively selected for CCR7, excluding terminally differentiated effector memory CD45RA+ cells. Sequencing was performed with immunoSEQ multiplex PCR; in TCRdb, only in-frame clones are kept and a portion is missing. The table lists just over 2,000,000 clones, about 95% of them singletons. The sequencing input was naive CD8+ T cells sorted from blood. The receptors were sampled from a man aged 18 to 30 in good health.

The genes are TRBV11-2 and TRBJ2-2; tentative D call: TRBD2 (5 bases). The CDR3 is 14 amino acids. The V gene lost 10 bases and the J gene lost 0 bases, with 12 bases spanning the gap. CDR1 SGHAT and CDR2 FQNNGV come from the germline V gene. CDR3 amino acids: CATEDGPNTGELFF. The CDR3 nucleotides read TGTGCCACGGAGGACGGACCGAACACCGGGGAGCTGTTTTTT.

The chain has TRBV7-6 and TRBJ2-7, with TRBD2 identical over 8 bases. Germline-derived CDR1 and CDR2 are SGHVS and FNYEAQ. Trimming took 5 bases from V and 2 from J; bases not matched to a gene: 14. This CDR3 is built from 17 residues. This CDR3 reads CASSLESGGTSPYEQYF. CDR3 nucleotide sequence: TGTGCCAGCAGCCTCGAATCTGGTGGGACTAGTCCCTACGAGCAGTACTTC.

Notes on this clone: This sample also contains other DNA sequences that code for the same CDR3. The chain is built from TRBV9 and TRBJ2-2; D uncertain. CDR1 is SGDLS and CDR2 is YYNGEE in the germline V gene. The CDR3 runs 12 residues. With 4 bases removed from V and 4 bases from J, the gap between germline ends came to 5 bases. The CDR3, as DNA: TGTGCCAGCAGCCGAGGCACCGGGGAGCTGTTTTTT. Protein sequence: CASSRGTGELFF.